This section outlines one T cell receptor beta chain sequence together with its context. Its antigen remains unknown. Under the authors' procedure: As immunoSEQ supplied junction-only sequences (without quality scores), filtering differed. The table came from immunoSEQ multiplex PCR; TCRdb's copy has only in-frame clones and leaves some out. The V and J calls and clone size come from that table; D and trimming were worked out from the DNA. The table records more than 850,000 clones, approximately 80% of them present only once. This sample is drawn from a study of shared clonotypes between healthy human individuals. CDR3 size: 11 residues. CDR1 SNHLY and CDR2 FYNNEI come from the germline V gene. V gave up 7 bases and J gave up 8 bases, with 9 bases separating them. Overall study findings and caveats: Clonotype sharing across donors was expected to vary with sequencing depth.

Sequenced material: memory CD4+ T cells from PBMCs. As to subset: CD45RA-negative fraction. This chain connects TRBV2 to TRBJ2-1, with TRBD1 as a possible D gene (5 bases). The source is a man between 18 and 29 years old in good health. Some clones in this sample may be carry-over from other donors' samples. CDR3 protein: CASKIRDEQFF. The CDR3 bases are TGTGCCAGCAAGATCAGGGATGAGCAGTTCTTC.